Listed below are T cell receptor beta chains from one sample, sequenced in a study of cytomegalovirus exposure and HLA in healthy donors. Data came from immunoSEQ multiplex PCR; TCRdb stores just in-frame clones and leaves some out. The sample contains more than 140,000 clones, roughly nine tenths of which appear only once. Specimen: PBMCs. The receptors derive from a woman in her late teens or twenties in good health and CMV-seropositive. CDR3s leave out the opening cysteine and the closing phenylalanine or tryptophan.

CDR3aa,len,v_gene
ASSQAGVAGVDEQY,14,TRBV4-2
ASSLGPSGSYEQY,13,TRBV11-3
ASSLLLGGGEGYEQY,15,TRBV28
ASSLSGGGWDYT,12,TRBV2
ASSIVFTEAF,10,TRBV28
ASSPGVSGMAGADTQY,16,TRBV11-3
ASSPIAGSTDTQY,13,TRBV5-6
ASSYGGALI,9,TRBV6-6
ASLLVSEQY,9,TRBV2
ASKEGRTTSSYEQY,14,TRBV27
ASSPTGTGGDGYT,13,TRBV7-9
ASSEQPRGNEQF,12,TRBV9
ASSIGQGADMQY,12,TRBV19
ASTRRGYTDTQY,12,TRBV7-9
ASSFSGSDQGELF,13,TRBV7-9
SVEGTTHEQF,10,TRBV29-1
ASRGTGGRNNEQF,13,TRBV6-1
ASSRQGSAYDEKLF,14,TRBV11-2
ASSRTGVPLGGELF,14,TRBV11-2
ASSESFGTSFNEQY,14,TRBV10-1
ASSSGTGLPGNTIY,14,TRBV6-6
ASSIGTSGRSYNEQF,15,TRBV7-9
ASSQGTSLVQY,11,TRBV4-3
ASSTGYYEQY,10,TRBV6-5
ASSSEGTGYEQY,12,TRBV27
ASSSSGTRNNEQF,13,TRBV7-9
ASSAMGLAGEDEQF,14,TRBV9
ASSYSLALRAGELF,14,TRBV6-5
ASSLNGGAEAF,11,TRBV5-4
ASSFGTGGYEQY,12,TRBV27
ASSEISIGQHSNQPQH,16,TRBV6-1
ASSLGTGLETQY,12,TRBV5-1
ASRGAGPSYEQY,12,TRBV28
ASSATSSYTDTQY,13,TRBV6-1
ASSGGTSGFREQY,13,TRBV6-1
ASISGQVDTGELF,13,TRBV27
ASSDTSAQF,9,TRBV6-5
ASSLWDRAYEQY,12,TRBV28
ASSDRGRYEQY,11,TRBV6-5
ASSPPADRYEQY,12,TRBV18
SVEDLGGPYGYT,12,TRBV29-1
ASSYSRISGNTIY,13,TRBV6-6
ASSQDSLTGGISYNEQF,17,TRBV14
ASSSPPGLGETQY,13,TRBV5-1
AWSFRGIGREEHEQY,15,TRBV30
ASSYSVGNEQF,11,TRBV7-3
ASSIVRVGSEAF,12,TRBV19
AIQTTDSSYNEQF,13,TRBV10-3
ASSLGGGPEAF,11,TRBV7-9
ASSLEAAQRAF,11,TRBV5-1
AVEESPTVGGYT,12,TRBV6-6
ASRVRDLNTEAF,12,TRBV5-1
ASSVGVSGRADHNEQF,16,TRBV9
ASEANEQF,8,TRBV6-6